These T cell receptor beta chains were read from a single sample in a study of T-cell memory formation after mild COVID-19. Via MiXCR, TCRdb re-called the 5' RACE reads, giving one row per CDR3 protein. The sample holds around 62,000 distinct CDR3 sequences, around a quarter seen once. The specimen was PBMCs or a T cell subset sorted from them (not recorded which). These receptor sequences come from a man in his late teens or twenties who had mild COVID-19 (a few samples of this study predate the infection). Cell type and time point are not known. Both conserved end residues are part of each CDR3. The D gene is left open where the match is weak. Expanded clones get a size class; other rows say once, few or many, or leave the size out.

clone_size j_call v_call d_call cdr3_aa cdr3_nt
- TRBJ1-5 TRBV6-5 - CASRTSGGSEPQHF TGTGCCAGCAGAACCTCTGGGGGGAGCGAACCCCAGCATTTT
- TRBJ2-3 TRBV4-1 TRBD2 CASRPWRGGTDTQYF TGCGCCAGCAGACCATGGCGGGGGGGCACAGATACGCAGTATTTT
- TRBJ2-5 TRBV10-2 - CASSYDEIETQYF TGCGCCAGCAGCTACGACGAAATAGAGACCCAGTACTTC
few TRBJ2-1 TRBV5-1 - CASSTSGDPYNEQFF TGCGCCAGCAGCACATCAGGGGATCCCTACAATGAGCAGTTCTTC
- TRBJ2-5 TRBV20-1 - CSARAWGGLYQETQYF TGCAGTGCTAGAGCCTGGGGGGGCCTGTACCAAGAGACCCAGTACTTC
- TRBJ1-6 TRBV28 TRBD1 CASSVTGISSPLHF TGTGCCAGCAGTGTGACAGGGATTAGTTCACCCCTCCACTTT
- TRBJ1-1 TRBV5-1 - CASSLPGAGRNTEAFF TGCGCCAGCAGCTTACCAGGGGCCGGGAGAAACACTGAAGCTTTCTTT
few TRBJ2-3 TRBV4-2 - CASSQDLVQRVTDTQYF TGTGCCAGCAGCCAAGATCTCGTTCAGAGGGTCACAGATACGCAGTATTTT
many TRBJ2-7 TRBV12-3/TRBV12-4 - CASSQTAYEQYF TGTGCCAGCAGCCAGACAGCCTACGAGCAGTACTTC
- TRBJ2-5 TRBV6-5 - CASKKGYQETQYF TGTGCCAGCAAGAAGGGGTACCAAGAGACCCAGTACTTC
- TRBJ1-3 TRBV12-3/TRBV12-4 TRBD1 CASSPGQAVSGNTIYF TGTGCCAGCAGTCCGGGACAGGCGGTCTCTGGAAACACCATATATTTT
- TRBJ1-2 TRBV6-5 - CASSYSDNYGYTF TGTGCCAGCAGTTACTCCGATAACTATGGCTACACCTTC
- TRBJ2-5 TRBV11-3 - CASSLQGGTSKETQYF TGTGCCAGCAGCTTACAGGGGGGGACTTCCAAAGAGACCCAGTACTTC
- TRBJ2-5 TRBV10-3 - CAISEGQGSAETQYF TGTGCCATCAGTGAGGGGCAGGGGTCGGCGGAGACCCAGTACTTC
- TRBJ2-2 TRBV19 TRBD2 CASSLHGGRVTGELFF TGTGCCAGTAGCCTACATGGGGGGAGGGTCACCGGGGAGCTGTTTTTT
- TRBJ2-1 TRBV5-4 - CASSPPGKGYNEQFF TGTGCCAGCAGCCCACCCGGGAAAGGATACAATGAGCAGTTCTTC
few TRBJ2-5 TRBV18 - CASSPPRLQETQYF TGTGCCAGCTCACCCCCCAGGCTCCAAGAGACCCAGTACTTC
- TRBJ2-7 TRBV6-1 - CASSEGGSYEQYF TGTGCCAGCAGTGAAGGGGGGTCCTACGAGCAGTACTTC
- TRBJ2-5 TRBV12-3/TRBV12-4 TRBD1 CASTYTGVQETQCF TGTGCCAGCACCTATACAGGGGTACAAGAGACCCAGTGCTTC
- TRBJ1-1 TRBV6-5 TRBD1 CASSDRDTTEAFF TGTGCCAGCAGTGACAGGGACACCACTGAAGCTTTCTTT
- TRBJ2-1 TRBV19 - CASSTPGLRSEQFF TGTGCCAGTAGTACACCGGGACTGAGGAGCGAGCAGTTCTTC
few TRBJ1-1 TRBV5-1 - CASSDDRIPRTEAFF TGCGCCAGCAGCGACGACAGGATTCCGCGAACTGAAGCTTTCTTT
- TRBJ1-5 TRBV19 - CASSSRTADQPQHF TGTGCCAGTAGTAGCCGGACAGCAGATCAGCCCCAGCATTTT
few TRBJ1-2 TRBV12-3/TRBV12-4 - CASNPGTRWGYTF TGTGCCAGCAACCCCGGGACGCGCTGGGGCTACACCTTC
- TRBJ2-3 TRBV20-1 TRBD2 CSALPAGGTDTQYF TGCAGTGCATTGCCGGCGGGGGGCACAGATACGCAGTATTTT
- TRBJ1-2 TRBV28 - CASSFEGTGYGYTF TGTGCCAGCAGTTTTGAGGGAACGGGGTATGGCTACACCTTC
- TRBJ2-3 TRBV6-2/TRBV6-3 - CASLVTGTDTQYF TGTGCCAGCCTTGTAACGGGCACAGATACGCAGTATTTT
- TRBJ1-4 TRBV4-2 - CASSAPDIATNEKLFF TGTGCCAGCAGCGCGCCAGATATAGCAACTAATGAAAAACTGTTTTTT
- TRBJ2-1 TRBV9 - CASSPRGASENNEQFF TGTGCCAGCAGCCCCCGTGGGGCTAGCGAGAACAATGAGCAGTTCTTC
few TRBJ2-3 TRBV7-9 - CASSLDTPPDTQYF TGTGCCAGCAGCTTAGATACCCCGCCAGATACGCAGTATTTT
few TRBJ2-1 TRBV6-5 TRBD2 CASSPGLAGGNNEQFF TGTGCCAGCAGCCCTGGGTTGGCGGGGGGTAACAATGAGCAGTTCTTC
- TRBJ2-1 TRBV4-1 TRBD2 CASSQVGKRLAEYNEQFF TGCGCCAGCAGCCAAGTGGGGAAGAGACTAGCGGAATACAATGAGCAGTTCTTC
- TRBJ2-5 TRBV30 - CAWSDVQRETQYF TGTGCCTGGAGTGACGTACAGAGAGAGACCCAGTACTTC
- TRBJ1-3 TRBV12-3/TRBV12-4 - CASRFSSSSGNTIYF TGTGCCAGCAGATTCTCAAGCTCCTCTGGAAACACCATATATTTT
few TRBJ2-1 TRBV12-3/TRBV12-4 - CASSLLGQSSYNEQFF TGTGCCAGCAGTTTACTCGGACAGAGCTCCTACAATGAGCAGTTCTTC
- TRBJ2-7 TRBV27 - CASSHTGREQYF TGTGCCAGCAGCCACACCGGACGCGAGCAGTACTTC
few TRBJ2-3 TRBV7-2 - CASSLGARSTDTQYF TGTGCCAGCAGCTTAGGAGCCCGAAGCACAGATACGCAGTATTTT
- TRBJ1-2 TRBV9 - CASSADPGRNYGYTF TGTGCCAGCAGCGCCGATCCCGGACGGAACTATGGCTACACCTTC
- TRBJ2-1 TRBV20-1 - CSARDEGFEQFF TGCAGTGCTAGAGATGAAGGGTTTGAGCAGTTCTTC
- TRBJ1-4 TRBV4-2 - CASSQVTREINEKLFF TGTGCCAGCAGCCAAGTAACCAGGGAGATTAATGAAAAACTGTTTTTT
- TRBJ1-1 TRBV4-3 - CASSQDSGGDTEAFF TGCGCCAGCAGCCAAGATTCGGGCGGGGACACTGAAGCTTTCTTT
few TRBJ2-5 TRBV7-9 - CASSPRANPGTQYF TGTGCCAGCAGCCCCCGGGCCAACCCGGGGACCCAGTACTTC
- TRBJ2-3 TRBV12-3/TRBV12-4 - CASTETDTQYF TGTGCCAGCACAGAAACCGATACGCAGTATTTT
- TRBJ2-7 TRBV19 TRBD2 CASSETSGGPVYEQYF TGTGCCAGTAGCGAGACTAGCGGGGGTCCTGTCTACGAGCAGTACTTC
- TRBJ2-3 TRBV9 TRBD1 CASSANRGNTQYF TGTGCCAGCAGCGCAAACAGGGGAAATACGCAGTATTTT
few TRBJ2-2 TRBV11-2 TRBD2 CASWEGYTGELFF TGTGCCAGCTGGGAGGGGTACACCGGGGAGCTGTTTTTT
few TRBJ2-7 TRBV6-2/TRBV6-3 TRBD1 CASSQRDSAYEQYF TGTGCCAGCAGTCAAAGGGACAGCGCCTACGAGCAGTACTTC
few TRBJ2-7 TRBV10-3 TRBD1 CAISAGTGYYEQYF TGTGCCATCAGTGCGGGGACAGGTTACTACGAGCAGTACTTC
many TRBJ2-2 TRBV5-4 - CASSSYTGELFF TGTGCCAGCAGCTCTTACACCGGGGAGCTGTTTTTT
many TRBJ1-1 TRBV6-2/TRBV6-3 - CASSYGLSSEAFF TGTGCCAGCAGTTACGGTCTAAGCAGTGAAGCTTTCTTT
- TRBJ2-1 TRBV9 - CASSEGISYNEQFF TGTGCCAGCAGCGAGGGCATCTCCTACAATGAGCAGTTCTTC
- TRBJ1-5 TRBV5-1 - CASSLAGFGHQPQHF TGCGCCAGCAGCTTGGCCGGGTTTGGCCATCAGCCCCAGCATTTT
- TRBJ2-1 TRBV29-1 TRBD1 CSVVGTDSYNEQFF TGCAGCGTTGTAGGGACAGACAGCTACAATGAGCAGTTCTTC
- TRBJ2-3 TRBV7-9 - CASRIGGTDTQYF TGTGCCAGCAGAATCGGGGGCACAGATACGCAGTATTTT
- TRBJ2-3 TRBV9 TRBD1 CASSVQGADTQYF TGTGCCAGCAGCGTACAGGGGGCTGATACGCAGTATTTT
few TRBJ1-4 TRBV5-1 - CASSLDPTSSNEKLFF TGCGCCAGCAGCTTGGACCCAACATCTTCTAATGAAAAACTGTTTTTT